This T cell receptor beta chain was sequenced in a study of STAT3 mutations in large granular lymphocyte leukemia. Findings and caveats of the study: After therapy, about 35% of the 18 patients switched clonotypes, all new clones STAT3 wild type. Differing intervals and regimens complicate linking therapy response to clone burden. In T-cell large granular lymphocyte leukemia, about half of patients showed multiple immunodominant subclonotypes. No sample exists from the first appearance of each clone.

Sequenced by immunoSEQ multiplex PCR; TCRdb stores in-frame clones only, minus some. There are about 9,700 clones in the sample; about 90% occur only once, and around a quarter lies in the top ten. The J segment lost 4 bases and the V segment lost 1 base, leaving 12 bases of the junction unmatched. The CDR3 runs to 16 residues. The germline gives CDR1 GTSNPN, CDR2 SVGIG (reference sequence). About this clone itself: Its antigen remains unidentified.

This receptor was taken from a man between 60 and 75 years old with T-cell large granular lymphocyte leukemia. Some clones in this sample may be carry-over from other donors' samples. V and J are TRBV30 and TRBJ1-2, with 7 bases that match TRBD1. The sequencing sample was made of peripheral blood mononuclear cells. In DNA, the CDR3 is TGTGCCTGGAGTGCACCGACAGGGTTTTACCTCTATGGCTACACCTTC. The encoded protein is CAWSAPTGFYLYGYTF.